This TCR beta chain appears in the sequencing data of a study of response to subunit inactivated influenza vaccine. Findings and limits, study-wide: It was suggested by the authors that few new T cells are recruited by each seasonal influenza vaccination.

As for this clonotype: The antigen remains undetermined.

From the RT-PCR reads, TCRdb called clonotypes with MiXCR, one entry per CDR3 protein. The sample has roughly 500,000 distinct CDR3 sequences, over 25% seen once. This CDR3 has 15 residues. Germline-derived CDR1 and CDR2 are SGHTA and FQGTGA. With V trimmed by 5 bases and J by 9 bases, 13 bases remained unmatched. The specimen was CD4+ T cells sorted from PBMCs, collected roughly 5 days after vaccination. The J gene is TRBJ2-1, the V gene TRBV7-3; 7 positions match TRBD2. The source of this sequence is a man aged 45-65 years who received an inactivated influenza vaccine. CDR3 nucleotides: TGTGCCAGCAGCACTACTAGCGCTCGATCGTTTGAGCAGTTCTTC. Its protein is CASSTTSARSFEQFF.